This TCR beta chain was sequenced for a study of a mutant IDH1 vaccine in newly diagnosed glioma. Looking at the study overall: Eight vaccine injections were given to patients in weeks 1, 3, 5, 7, 11, 15, 19 and 23. Vaccine dosing followed radiotherapy by 4-6 weeks, or accompanied temozolomide cycles. Therapy received beforehand was radiotherapy, temozolomide, or both, with most patients given both. Whole-study results and caveats: In 80% to 95% of patients, immune responses induced by the vaccine occurred.

CDR3 size: 16 residues. CDR1 is LGHNA, CDR2 YSLEER, per germline. Germline trimming cut 4 bases from V and 3 bases from J; bases unmatched to any gene: 10. With regard to this clone: Its antigen is undetermined.

Regarding time point: week 5, during vaccination. Mutant IDH1 20-mer peptide, at 300 ug, made up each vaccine dose, with topical imiquimod. Using immunoSEQ multiplex PCR, the repertoire was profiled, and TCRdb retains in-frame clones only, with some absent. This table has tens of thousands of clones, approximately 83% appearing once. The chain links TRBV4-3 to TRBJ2-3, with 7 nucleotides matching TRBD1. The source was PBMCs, collected from a glioma patient whose treatment included an IDH1 peptide vaccine. This receptor was taken from a man aged 35-49 years with glioma. CDR3 DNA: TGCGCCAGCAGCCCCTCGCCGGGACAGACTACAGATACGCAGTATTTT. Translation gives CASSPSPGQTTDTQYF.